The T cell receptor (beta chain) described here comes from a study of T cell responses to AZD1222 COVID-19 vaccine. Study conclusions and caveats: Repertoire samples came only from after the peak T cell response. Vaccine-associated CD4 TCRs spanned spike, dominant at 160-218 and 743-854. Breadth and depth of Spike-specific TCRs rose after two AZD1222 doses.

The CDR3 loop spans 15 amino acids. Germline CDR1 is SGHAT and CDR2 is FQNNGV. Trimming shortened V by 5 bases and J by 3 bases, and 15 bases separated the two germline ends. Sequencing used immunoSEQ multiplex PCR; TCRdb keeps in-frame clones, though not all of them. The data contain some 80,000 clones, 88% of them singletons. With respect to this clone: As yet, its antigen is unknown.

The chain links TRBV11-2 to TRBJ2-3; D is perhaps TRBD2 (5 bases). The sample was peripheral blood, taken 28 days after the second dose of the MenACWY control vaccine. The sequence derives from an adult who received the MenACWY meningococcal vaccine as a control. The CDR3 reads CASSPRAPGTDTQYF. The CDR3 DNA is TGTGCCAGCAGCCCCCGGGCCCCGGGGACAGATACGCAGTATTTT.